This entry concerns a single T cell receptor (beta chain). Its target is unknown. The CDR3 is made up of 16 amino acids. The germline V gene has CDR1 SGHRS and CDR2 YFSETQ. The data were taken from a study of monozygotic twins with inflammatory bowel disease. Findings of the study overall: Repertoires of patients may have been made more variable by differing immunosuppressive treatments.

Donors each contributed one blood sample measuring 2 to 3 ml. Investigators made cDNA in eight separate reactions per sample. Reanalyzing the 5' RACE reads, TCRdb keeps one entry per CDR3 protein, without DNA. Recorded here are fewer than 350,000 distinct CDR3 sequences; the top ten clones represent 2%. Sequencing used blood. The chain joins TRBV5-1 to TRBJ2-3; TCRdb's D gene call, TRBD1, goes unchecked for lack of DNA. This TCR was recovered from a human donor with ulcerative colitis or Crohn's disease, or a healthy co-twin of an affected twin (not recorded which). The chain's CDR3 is CASSRLVTGLGDTQYF.